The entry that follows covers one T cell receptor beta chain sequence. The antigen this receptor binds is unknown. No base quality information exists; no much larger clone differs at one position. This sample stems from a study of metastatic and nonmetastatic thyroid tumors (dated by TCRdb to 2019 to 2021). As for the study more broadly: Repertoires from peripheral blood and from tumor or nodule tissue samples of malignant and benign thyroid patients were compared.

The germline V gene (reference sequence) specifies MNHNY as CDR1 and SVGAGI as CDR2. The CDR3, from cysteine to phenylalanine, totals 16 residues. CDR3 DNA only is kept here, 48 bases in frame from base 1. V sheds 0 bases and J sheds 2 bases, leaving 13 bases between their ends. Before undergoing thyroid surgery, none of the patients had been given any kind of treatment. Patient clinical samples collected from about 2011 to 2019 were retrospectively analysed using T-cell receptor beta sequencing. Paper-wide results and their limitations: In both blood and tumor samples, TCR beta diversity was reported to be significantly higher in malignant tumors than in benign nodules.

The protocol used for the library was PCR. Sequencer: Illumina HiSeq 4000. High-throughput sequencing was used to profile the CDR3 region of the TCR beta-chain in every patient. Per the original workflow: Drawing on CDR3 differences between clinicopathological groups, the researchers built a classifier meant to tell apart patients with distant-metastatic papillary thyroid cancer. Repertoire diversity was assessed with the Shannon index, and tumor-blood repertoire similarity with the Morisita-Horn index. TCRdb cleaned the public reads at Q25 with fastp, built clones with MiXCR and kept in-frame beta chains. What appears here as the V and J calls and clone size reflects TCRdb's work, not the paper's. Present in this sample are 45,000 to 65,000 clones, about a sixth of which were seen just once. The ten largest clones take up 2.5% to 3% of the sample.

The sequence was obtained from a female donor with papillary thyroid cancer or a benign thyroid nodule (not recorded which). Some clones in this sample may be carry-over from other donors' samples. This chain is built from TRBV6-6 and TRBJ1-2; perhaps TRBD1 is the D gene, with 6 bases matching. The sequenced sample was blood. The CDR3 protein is CASSYSLAGGNYGYTF. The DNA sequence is TGTGCCAGCAGTTACTCGCTCGCGGGGGGCAACTATGGCTACACCTTC.